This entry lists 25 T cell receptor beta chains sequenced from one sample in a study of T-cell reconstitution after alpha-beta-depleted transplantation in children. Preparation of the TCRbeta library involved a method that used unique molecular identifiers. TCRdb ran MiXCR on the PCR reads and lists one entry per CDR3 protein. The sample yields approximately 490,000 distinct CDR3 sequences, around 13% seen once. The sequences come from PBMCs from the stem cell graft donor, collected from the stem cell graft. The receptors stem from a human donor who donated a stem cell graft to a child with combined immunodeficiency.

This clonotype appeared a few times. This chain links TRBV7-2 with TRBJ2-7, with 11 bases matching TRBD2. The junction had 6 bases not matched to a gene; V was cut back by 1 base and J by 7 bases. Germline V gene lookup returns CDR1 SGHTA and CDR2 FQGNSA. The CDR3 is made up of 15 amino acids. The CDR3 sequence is CASSLEGLAVREQYF. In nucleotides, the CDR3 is TGTGCCAGCAGCTTAGAGGGACTAGCGGTCCGAGAGCAGTACTTC.

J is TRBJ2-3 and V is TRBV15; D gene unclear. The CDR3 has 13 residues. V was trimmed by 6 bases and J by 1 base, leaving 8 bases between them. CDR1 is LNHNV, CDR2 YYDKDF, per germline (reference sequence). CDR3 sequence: CATRYYGTDTQYF. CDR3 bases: TGTGCCACCAGGTACTATGGCACAGATACGCAGTATTTT.

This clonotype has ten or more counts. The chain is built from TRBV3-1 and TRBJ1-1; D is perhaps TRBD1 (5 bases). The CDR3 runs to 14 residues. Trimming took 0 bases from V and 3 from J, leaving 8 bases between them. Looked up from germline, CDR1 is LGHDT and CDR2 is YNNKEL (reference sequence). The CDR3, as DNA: TGTGCCAGCAGCCAAGAGCTGGGGGACACTGAAGCTTTCTTT. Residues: CASSQELGDTEAFF.

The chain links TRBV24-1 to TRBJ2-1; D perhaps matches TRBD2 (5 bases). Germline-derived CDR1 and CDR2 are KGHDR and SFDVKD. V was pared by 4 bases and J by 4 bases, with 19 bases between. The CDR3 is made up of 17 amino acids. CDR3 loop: CATSDQWRAANYNEQFF. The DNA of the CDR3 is TGTGCCACCAGTGACCAATGGCGGGCGGCTAATTACAATGAGCAGTTCTTC.

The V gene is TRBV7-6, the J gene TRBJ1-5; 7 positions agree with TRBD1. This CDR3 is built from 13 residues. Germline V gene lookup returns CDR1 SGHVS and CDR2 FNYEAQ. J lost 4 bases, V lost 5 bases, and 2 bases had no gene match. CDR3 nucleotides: TGTGCCAGCAGCACGACAGGGAATCAGCCCCAGCATTTT. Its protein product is CASSTTGNQPQHF.

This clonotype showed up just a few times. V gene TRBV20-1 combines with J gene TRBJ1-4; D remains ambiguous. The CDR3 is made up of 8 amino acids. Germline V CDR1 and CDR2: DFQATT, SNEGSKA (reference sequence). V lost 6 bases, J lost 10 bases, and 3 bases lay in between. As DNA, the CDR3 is TGCAGTGCCGGAAAACTGTTTTTT. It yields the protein CSAGKLFF.

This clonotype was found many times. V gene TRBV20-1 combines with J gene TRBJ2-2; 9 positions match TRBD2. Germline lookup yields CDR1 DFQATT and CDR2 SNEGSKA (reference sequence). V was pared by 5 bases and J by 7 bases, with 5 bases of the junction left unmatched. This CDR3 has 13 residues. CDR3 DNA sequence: TGCAGTGCTTTCCGCGGGAGGGTCGGGGAGCTGTTTTTT. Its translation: CSAFRGRVGELFF.

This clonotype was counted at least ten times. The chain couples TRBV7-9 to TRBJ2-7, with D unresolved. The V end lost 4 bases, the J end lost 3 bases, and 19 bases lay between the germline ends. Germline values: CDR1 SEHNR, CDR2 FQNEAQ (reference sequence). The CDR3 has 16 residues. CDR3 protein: CASSSHSQPSLYEQYF. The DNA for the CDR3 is TGTGCCAGCAGCTCCCATAGCCAACCCTCTCTCTACGAGCAGTACTTC.

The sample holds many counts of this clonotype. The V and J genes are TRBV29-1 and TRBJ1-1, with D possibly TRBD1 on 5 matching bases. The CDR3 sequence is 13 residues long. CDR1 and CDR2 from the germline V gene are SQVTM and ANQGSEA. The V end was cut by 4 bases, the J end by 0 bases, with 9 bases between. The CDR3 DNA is TGCAGCGTTGTGCAGGGAATGAACACTGAAGCTTTCTTT. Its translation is CSVVQGMNTEAFF.

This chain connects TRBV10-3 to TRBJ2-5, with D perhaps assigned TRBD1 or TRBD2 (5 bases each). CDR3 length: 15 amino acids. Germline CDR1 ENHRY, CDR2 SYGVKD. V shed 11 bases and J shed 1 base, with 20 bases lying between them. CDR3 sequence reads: CASKTLRGGQETQYF. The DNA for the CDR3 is TGTGCCTCGAAAACCCTCCGTGGGGGCCAAGAGACCCAGTACTTC.

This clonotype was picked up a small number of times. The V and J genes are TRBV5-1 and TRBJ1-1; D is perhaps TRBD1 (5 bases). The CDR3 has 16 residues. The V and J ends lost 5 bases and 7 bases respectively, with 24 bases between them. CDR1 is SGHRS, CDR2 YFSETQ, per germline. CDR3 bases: TGCGCCAGCAGACCTGATGGGGGGTCGTCCGCAGGTGAAGCTTTCTTT. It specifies CASRPDGGSSAGEAFF.

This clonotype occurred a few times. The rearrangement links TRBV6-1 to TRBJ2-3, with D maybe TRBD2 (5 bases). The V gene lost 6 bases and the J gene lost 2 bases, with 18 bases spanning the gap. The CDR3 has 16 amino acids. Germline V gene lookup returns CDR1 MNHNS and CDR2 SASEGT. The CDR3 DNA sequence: TGTGCCAGCAGAACCTCCCGGGCCGGGGTCACAGATACGCAGTATTTT. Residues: CASRTSRAGVTDTQYF.

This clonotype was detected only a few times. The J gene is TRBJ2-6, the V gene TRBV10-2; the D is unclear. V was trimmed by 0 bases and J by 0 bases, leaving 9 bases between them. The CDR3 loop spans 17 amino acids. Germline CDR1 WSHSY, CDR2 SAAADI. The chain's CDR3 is CASSESSSDSGANVLTF. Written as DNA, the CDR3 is TGCGCCAGCAGTGAGTCGTCTAGTGACTCTGGGGCCAACGTCCTGACTTTC.

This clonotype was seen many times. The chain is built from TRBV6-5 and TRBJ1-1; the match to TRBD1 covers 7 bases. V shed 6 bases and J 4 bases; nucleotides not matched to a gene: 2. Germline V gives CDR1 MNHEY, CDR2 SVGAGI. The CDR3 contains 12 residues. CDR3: CASRSGGTEAFF. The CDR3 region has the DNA TGTGCCAGCAGATCAGGGGGCACTGAAGCTTTCTTT.

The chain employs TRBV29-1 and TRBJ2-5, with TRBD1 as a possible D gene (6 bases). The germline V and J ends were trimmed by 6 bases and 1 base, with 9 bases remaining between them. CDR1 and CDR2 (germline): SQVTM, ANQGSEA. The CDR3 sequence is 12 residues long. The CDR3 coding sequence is TGCAGCGTAACAGGGACCCAAGAGACCCAGTACTTC. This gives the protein CSVTGTQETQYF. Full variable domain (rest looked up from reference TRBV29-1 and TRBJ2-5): SAVISQKPSRDICQRGTSLTIQCQVDSQVTMMFWYRQQPGQSLTLIATANQGSEATYESGFVIDKFPISRPNLTFSTLTVSNMSPEDSSIYLCSVTGTQETQYFGPGTRLLVL.

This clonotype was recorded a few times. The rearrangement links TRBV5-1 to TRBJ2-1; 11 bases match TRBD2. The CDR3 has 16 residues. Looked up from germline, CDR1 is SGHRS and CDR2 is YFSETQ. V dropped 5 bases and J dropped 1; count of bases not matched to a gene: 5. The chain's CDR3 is CASSPTSGESYNEQFF. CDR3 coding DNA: TGCGCCAGCAGTCCGACTAGCGGGGAGTCCTACAATGAGCAGTTCTTC.

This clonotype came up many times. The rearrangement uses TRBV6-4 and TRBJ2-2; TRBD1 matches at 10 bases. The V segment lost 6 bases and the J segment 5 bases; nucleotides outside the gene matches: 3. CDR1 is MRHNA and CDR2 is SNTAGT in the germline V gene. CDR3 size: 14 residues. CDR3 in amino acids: CASRGTGETGELFF. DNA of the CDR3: TGTGCCAGCAGGGGGACAGGGGAGACCGGGGAGCTGTTTTTT.

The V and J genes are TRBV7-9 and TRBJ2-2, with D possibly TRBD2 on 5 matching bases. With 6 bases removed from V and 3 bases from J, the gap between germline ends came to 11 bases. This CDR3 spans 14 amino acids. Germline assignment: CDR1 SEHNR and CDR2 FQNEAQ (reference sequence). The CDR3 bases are TGTGCCAGCAGTGAGTTTAGCGACACCGGGGAGCTGTTTTTT. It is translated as CASSEFSDTGELFF.

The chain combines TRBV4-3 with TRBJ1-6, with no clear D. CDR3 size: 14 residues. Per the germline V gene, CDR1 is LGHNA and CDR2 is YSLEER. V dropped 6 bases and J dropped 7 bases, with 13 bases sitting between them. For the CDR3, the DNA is TGCGCCAGCAGACTTGACGGAGGAAATTCACCCCTCCACTTT. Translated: CASRLDGGNSPLHF.

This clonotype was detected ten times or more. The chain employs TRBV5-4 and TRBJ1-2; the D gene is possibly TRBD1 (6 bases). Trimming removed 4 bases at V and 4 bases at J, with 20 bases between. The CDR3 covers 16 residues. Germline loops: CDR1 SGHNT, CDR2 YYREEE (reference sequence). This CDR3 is CASSESLPQGFYGYTF. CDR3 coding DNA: TGTGCCAGCAGCGAGTCCCTCCCACAGGGCTTCTATGGCTACACCTTC.

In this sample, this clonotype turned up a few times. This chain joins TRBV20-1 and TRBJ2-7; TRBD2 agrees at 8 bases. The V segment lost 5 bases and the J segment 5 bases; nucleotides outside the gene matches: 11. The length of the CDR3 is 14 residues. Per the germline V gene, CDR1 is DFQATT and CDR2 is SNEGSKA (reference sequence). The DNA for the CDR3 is TGCAGTGCTGCGCAGGTAGCGGGGATGGACGAGCAGTACTTC. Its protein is CSAAQVAGMDEQYF.

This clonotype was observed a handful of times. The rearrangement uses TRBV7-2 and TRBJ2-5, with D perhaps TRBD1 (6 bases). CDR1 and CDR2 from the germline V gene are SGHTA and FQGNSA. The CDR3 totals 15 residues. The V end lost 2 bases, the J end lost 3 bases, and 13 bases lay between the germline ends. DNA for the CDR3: TGTGCCAGCAGCTTAAGCAGGGGAGACGAAGAGACCCAGTACTTC. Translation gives CASSLSRGDEETQYF.

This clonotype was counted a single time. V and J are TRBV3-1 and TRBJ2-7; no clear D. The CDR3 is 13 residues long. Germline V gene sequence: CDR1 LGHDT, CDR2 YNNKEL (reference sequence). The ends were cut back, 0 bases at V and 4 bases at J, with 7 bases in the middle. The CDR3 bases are TGTGCCAGCAGCCAAGAGCTACAATACGAGCAGTACTTC. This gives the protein CASSQELQYEQYF.

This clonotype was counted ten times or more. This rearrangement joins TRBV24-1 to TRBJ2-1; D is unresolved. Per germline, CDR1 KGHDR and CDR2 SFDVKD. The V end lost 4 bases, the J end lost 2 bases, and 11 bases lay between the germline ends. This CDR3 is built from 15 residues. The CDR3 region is CATSERTVTYNEQFF. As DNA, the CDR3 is TGTGCCACCAGTGAGAGGACCGTGACCTACAATGAGCAGTTCTTC.

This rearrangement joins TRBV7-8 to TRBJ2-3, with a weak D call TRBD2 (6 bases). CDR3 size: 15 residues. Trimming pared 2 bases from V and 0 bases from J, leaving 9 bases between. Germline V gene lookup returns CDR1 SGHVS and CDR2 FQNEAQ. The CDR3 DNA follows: TGTGCCAGCAGCTTAACACTAGCTAGCACAGATACGCAGTATTTT. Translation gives CASSLTLASTDTQYF.